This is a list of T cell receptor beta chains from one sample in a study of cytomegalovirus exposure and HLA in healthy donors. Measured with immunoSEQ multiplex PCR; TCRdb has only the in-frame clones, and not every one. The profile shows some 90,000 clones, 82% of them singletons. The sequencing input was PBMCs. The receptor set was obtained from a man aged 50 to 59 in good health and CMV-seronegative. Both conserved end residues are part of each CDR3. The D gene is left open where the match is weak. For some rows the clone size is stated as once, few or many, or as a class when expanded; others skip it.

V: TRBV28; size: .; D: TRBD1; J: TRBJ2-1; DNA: TGTGCCAGCAGTCCCGGGACAGGGGGCCCTCGATGGTTCTTC; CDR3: CASSPGTGGPRWFF
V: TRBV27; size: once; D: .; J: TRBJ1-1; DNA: TGTGCCAGCAGTTTACGCATTACTAACACTGAAGCTTTCTTT; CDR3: CASSLRITNTEAFF
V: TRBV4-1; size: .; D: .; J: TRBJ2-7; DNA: TGCGCCAGCAGCCTCTATAGCGGACTTTACTACGAGCAGTACTTC; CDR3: CASSLYSGLYYEQYF
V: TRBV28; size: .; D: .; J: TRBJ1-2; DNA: TGTGCCAGCAGTTTATCCAGCGCACGGTATGGCTACACCTTC; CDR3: CASSLSSARYGYTF
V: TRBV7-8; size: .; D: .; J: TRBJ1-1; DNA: TGTGCCAGCAGCTTGACAGCCCTTGAAGCTTTCTTT; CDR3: CASSLTALEAFF
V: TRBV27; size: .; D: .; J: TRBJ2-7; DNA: TGTGCCAGCAGTTCCTCCTCGCAGGGCGTGCCCTACGAGCAGTACTTC; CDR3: CASSSSSQGVPYEQYF
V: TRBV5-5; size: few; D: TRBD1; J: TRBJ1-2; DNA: TGTGCCAGCAGCTTGCTACAGGGGGCGAGGAGCTACACCTTC; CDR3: CASSLLQGARSYTF
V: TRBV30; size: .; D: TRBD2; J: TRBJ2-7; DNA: TGTGCCTGGGCCCCCGGGCTAGCGGGAGTATACGAGCAGTACTTC; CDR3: CAWAPGLAGVYEQYF
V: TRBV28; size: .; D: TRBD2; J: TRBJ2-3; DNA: TGTGCCAGCAAGACTTCCGGGACTAGCGGGACAGATACGCAGTATTTT; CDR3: CASKTSGTSGTDTQYF
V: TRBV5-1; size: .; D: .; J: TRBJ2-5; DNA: TGCGCCAGCAGCTTGTTAGGCAGGGGTGAGACCCAGTACTTC; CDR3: CASSLLGRGETQYF
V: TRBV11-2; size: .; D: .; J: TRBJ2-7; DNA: TGTGCCAGCAGCCCCGGGTGGGGGGAGCAGAACGAGCAGTACTTC; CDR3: CASSPGWGEQNEQYF
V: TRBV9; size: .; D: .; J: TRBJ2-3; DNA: TGTGCCAGCAGCGTGCCCCCAAGGGGCACTGGCACAGATACGCAGTATTTT; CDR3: CASSVPPRGTGTDTQYF
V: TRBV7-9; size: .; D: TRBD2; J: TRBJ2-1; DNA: TGTTCCAGCAGCTTAGAACGTCAAGCGGGATCATACAATGAGCAGTTCTTC; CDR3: CSSSLERQAGSYNEQFF
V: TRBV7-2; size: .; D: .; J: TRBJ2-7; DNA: TGTGCCAGCAGCCTGGGGGAAGGGGGTCGCTACGAGCAGTACTTC; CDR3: CASSLGEGGRYEQYF
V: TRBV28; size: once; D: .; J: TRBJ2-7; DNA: TGTGCCAGCGCCGGGACAACGCTCTGGGAGCAGTACTTC; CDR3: CASAGTTLWEQYF
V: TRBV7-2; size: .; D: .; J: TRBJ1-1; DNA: TGTGCCAGCAGCGGACAAATCACAGGGACGGGGGCTTTCTTT; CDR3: CASSGQITGTGAFF
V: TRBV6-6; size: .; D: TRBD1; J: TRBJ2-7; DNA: TGTGCCAGCAGTACGGGGACAGGGAACTACGAGCAGTACTTC; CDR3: CASSTGTGNYEQYF
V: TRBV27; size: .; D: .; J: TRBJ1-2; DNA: TGTGCCAGCAGTTTCAACACAGGGTCCTGGGGCTACACCTTC; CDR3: CASSFNTGSWGYTF
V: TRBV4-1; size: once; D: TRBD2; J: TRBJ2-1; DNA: TGCGCCAGCAGCCAAGTGGGAGGGAATGAGCAGTTCTTC; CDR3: CASSQVGGNEQFF
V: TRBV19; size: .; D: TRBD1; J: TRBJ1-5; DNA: TGTGCCAGTAGTATGAGGACAGGGGGCGGTAATAGCAATCAGCCCCAGCATTTT; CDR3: CASSMRTGGGNSNQPQHF
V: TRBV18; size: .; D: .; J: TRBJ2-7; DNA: TGTGCCAGCACGAGGGACACCTCCTACGAGCAGTACTTC; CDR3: CASTRDTSYEQYF
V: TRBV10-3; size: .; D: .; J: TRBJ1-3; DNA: TGTGCCATCAGTGGTACAGGGCCCGGCTCTGGAAACACCATATATTTT; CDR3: CAISGTGPGSGNTIYF